The 17 T cell receptor beta chains below were found in one sample sequenced in a study of T cells in Graves' hyperthyroidism and ophthalmopathy (dated by TCRdb to about 2019). The protocol used for the library was multiplex PCR. Sequencing used an Illumina HiSeq 2000. TCR beta CDR3 regions were amplified from RNA transcripts. The TCR CDR3 was subjected to a first round of RT-PCR using the HTBI primer set and the Qiagen OneStep RT-PCR kit. TCRdb ran its own pipeline on the public reads, namely fastp trimming at Q25 and MiXCR clone calling, and kept in-frame beta chains. Each CDR3 protein gets just one entry, which takes the most common genes and DNA from the rows behind it. For this sample there are over 450,000 distinct CDR3 sequences; roughly an eighth appear just once. The ten largest clones capture 15% to 20% of the sample. The material sequenced was blood. The receptors were sampled from a woman aged 18-29 years with Graves' hyperthyroidism.

In this sample, this clonotype turned up many times. The CDR3 DNA follows: TGTGCCAGCAGGCTGGGGGGAAACTATGGCTACACCTTC. It yields the protein CASRLGGNYGYTF. This chain links TRBV2 with TRBJ1-2; a possible D gene is TRBD1 (5 bases). The CDR3 consists of 13 residues. V lost 6 bases, J lost 2 bases, and 10 bases lay in between. Germline loops: CDR1 SNHLY, CDR2 FYNNEI.

The rearrangement links TRBV11-3 to TRBJ2-4; unclear D gene. Germline lookup yields CDR1 SGHNT and CDR2 YENEEA. The CDR3 is 14 amino acids. V was trimmed by 5 bases and J by 1 base, leaving 9 bases between them. The CDR3, as DNA: TGTGCCAGCAGCCGACTTAGGGCCAAAAACATTCAGTACTTC. It is translated as CASSRLRAKNIQYF. The whole variable domain, filled in from reference TRBV11-3 and TRBJ2-4, reads EAGVVQSPRYKIIEKKQPVAFWCNPISGHNTLYWYLQNLGQGPELLIRYENEEAVDDSQLPKDRFSAERLKGVDSTLKIQPAELGDSAVYLCASSRLRAKNIQYFGAGTRLSVL.

This clonotype was found many times. V usage is TRBV5-1 and J usage is TRBJ1-5; no clear D gene. V lost 0 bases and J 2 bases, leaving 9 bases between the germline ends. The CDR3 has 15 amino acids. CDR1 and CDR2 from the germline V gene are SGHRS and YFSETQ. CDR3 residues: CASSLGAAGNQPQHF. CDR3 in DNA: TGCGCCAGCAGCTTGGGGGCAGCGGGCAATCAGCCCCAGCATTTT.

The V and J genes are TRBV19 and TRBJ1-2; tentatively, D is TRBD1 (6 bases). The germline CDR1 and CDR2 sequences are LNHDA and SQIVND (reference sequence). V was cut by 5 bases and J by 4 bases, with 14 bases left in between. The CDR3 contains 14 residues. The CDR3 loop is CASSPSTGGYGYTF. The CDR3, as DNA: TGTGCCAGTAGTCCATCGACAGGAGGCTATGGCTACACCTTC.

V gene TRBV20-1 combines with J gene TRBJ2-7; TRBD1 agrees at 7 bases. Germline loops: CDR1 DFQATT, CDR2 SNEGSKA (reference sequence). The V gene end was trimmed by 6 bases and the J gene end by 3 bases; junction bases not matched to a gene: 5. There are 12 residues in the CDR3. The CDR3 DNA is TGCAGTGCCACGGGGACAGACTACGAGCAGTACTTC. Translating gives CSATGTDYEQYF.

Ten or more counts support this clonotype. The chain joins TRBV5-8 to TRBJ2-5, with 7 bases matching TRBD1. The germline CDR1 and CDR2 sequences are SGHTS and YDEGEE. V gave up 0 bases and J gave up 4 bases; unmatched junction bases: 3. The length of the CDR3 is 14 residues. CDR3 sequence: CASSLGTGRETQYF. In DNA, the CDR3 is TGTGCCAGCAGCTTGGGGACAGGACGAGAGACCCAGTACTTC.

This clonotype was seen repeatedly, ten times or more. The chain employs TRBV19 and TRBJ1-2; 7 bases fit TRBD1. V lost 6 bases, J lost 6 bases, and 10 bases stayed unmatched. The germline gives CDR1 LNHDA, CDR2 SQIVND (reference sequence). CDR3 length: 14 amino acids. For the CDR3, the DNA is TGTGCCAGTAGCCCCACGGACAGGCTCGATGGCTACACCTTC. This gives the protein CASSPTDRLDGYTF.

The sample holds a few counts of this clonotype. This chain connects TRBV5-4 to TRBJ2-2; 9 nucleotides match TRBD2. This CDR3 contains 16 residues. Germline V gene sequence: CDR1 SGHNT, CDR2 YYREEE (reference sequence). Germline trimming cut 3 bases from V and 3 bases from J; bases unmatched to any gene: 6. CDR3 in amino acids: CASSSPLAGDTGELFF. CDR3 in DNA: TGTGCCAGCAGCTCACCCTTAGCGGGAGACACCGGGGAGCTGTTTTTT.

This clonotype was seen repeatedly, ten times or more. The CDR3 sequence is CASIYRGLNYGYTF. In nucleotides, the CDR3 is TGTGCCAGCATTTACAGGGGCTTAAACTATGGCTACACCTTC. V and J are TRBV2 and TRBJ1-2; TRBD1 aligns across 7 bases. CDR1 SNHLY and CDR2 FYNNEI come from the germline V gene. The CDR3 runs to 14 residues. V dropped 7 bases and J dropped 2; count of bases not matched to a gene: 7. The complete variable domain, with remaining parts taken from reference TRBV2 and TRBJ1-2, reads EPEVTQTPSHQVTQMGQEVILRCVPISNHLYFYWYRQILGQKVEFLVSFYNNEISEKSEIFDDQFSVERPDGSNFTLKIRSTKLEDSAMYFCASIYRGLNYGYTFGSGTRLTVV.

This rearrangement joins TRBV19 to TRBJ2-1; D could derive from TRBD1 or TRBD2 (5 bases each). V was cut by 3 bases and J by 10 bases, with 10 bases left in between. There are 12 residues in the CDR3. Per germline, CDR1 LNHDA and CDR2 SQIVND (reference sequence). The DNA for the CDR3 is TGTGCCAGTAGTATTGGGGGAGTAGAGCAGTTCTTC. It translates to CASSIGGVEQFF.

The chain is built from TRBV5-1 and TRBJ1-4, with TRBD1 matching over 8 bases. V lost 0 bases, J lost 6 bases, and 7 bases stayed unmatched. This CDR3 region has 16 residues. Germline V lookup: CDR1 SGHRS, CDR2 YFSETQ. This CDR3 is CASSLEGQGWDEKLFF. CDR3 in DNA: TGCGCCAGCAGCTTGGAAGGACAGGGATGGGATGAAAAACTGTTTTTT.

The rearrangement uses TRBV20-1 and TRBJ1-4; D might be TRBD1 (5 bases). V lost 5 bases and J 0 bases, leaving 10 bases between the germline ends. Germline CDR1 reads DFQATT; CDR2 reads SNEGSKA (reference sequence). The CDR3 covers 14 residues. CDR3 amino acids: CSADSAATNEKLFF. The CDR3 nucleotides are TGCAGTGCTGACAGCGCTGCAACTAATGAAAAACTGTTTTTT.

The J gene is TRBJ1-2, the V gene TRBV10-3, with D possibly TRBD1 on 6 matching bases. The CDR3 is made up of 13 amino acids. Germline V gene sequence: CDR1 ENHRY, CDR2 SYGVKD. Trimming took off 6 bases at V and 7 bases at J, with 15 bases between the two ends. The CDR3 spells CAISVTGFSGYTF. The CDR3 nucleotides read TGTGCCATCAGCGTAACAGGGTTTAGTGGCTACACCTTC.

This clonotype was counted at least ten times. The chain couples TRBV10-3 to TRBJ2-5; D is possibly TRBD1 (6 bases). Germline loops: CDR1 ENHRY, CDR2 SYGVKD. The CDR3 spans 13 residues. Trimming removed 7 bases from V and 2 bases from J, with 11 bases in between. The CDR3 DNA reads TGTGCCATCAACGCAGGGGATCAAGAGACCCAGTACTTC. Translation: CAINAGDQETQYF.

This clonotype appeared many times. This chain links TRBV7-3 with TRBJ2-1; 9 bases agree with TRBD2. The CDR3 loop spans 15 amino acids. From germline, CDR1 is SGHTA and CDR2 FQGTGA. V shed 6 bases, J shed 9 bases, and the junction held 12 bases outside the gene matches. CDR3: CASSIGAGGPGEQFF. The CDR3 bases are TGTGCCAGCAGTATAGGGGCGGGAGGGCCGGGTGAGCAGTTCTTC.

In this sample, this clonotype turned up many times. V gene TRBV20-1 combines with J gene TRBJ2-1; 9 nucleotides line up with TRBD2. Germline CDR1 and CDR2: DFQATT and SNEGSKA (reference sequence). The CDR3 runs to 15 residues. The V and J ends lost 6 bases and 6 bases, in that order; junction bases with no gene match: 12. The DNA for the CDR3 is TGCAGTGCCGGTCCCTTAGCGGGAGTCTTCAATGAGCAGTTCTTC. It encodes CSAGPLAGVFNEQFF.

This clonotype was detected ten times or more. The rearrangement uses TRBV19 and TRBJ2-7; D is possibly TRBD2 (5 bases). This CDR3 contains 14 residues. The germline CDR1 and CDR2 sequences are LNHDA and SQIVND (reference sequence). The V end was cut by 4 bases, the J end by 6 bases, with 16 bases between. The CDR3 coding sequence is TGTGCCAGTAGTACTCCCTGGGAAGGGAGCGAGCAGTACTTC. It yields the protein CASSTPWEGSEQYF.